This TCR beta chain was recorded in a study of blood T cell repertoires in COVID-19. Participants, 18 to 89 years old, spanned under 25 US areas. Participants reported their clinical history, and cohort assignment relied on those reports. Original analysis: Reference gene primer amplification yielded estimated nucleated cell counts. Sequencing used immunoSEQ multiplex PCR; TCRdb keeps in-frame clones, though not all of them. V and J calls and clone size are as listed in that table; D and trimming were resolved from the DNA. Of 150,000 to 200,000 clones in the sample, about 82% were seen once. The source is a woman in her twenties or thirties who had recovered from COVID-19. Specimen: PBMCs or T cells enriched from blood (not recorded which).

CDR3 nucleotide sequence: TGTGCCAGCAGCCATGACAGGGATCACACTGAAGCTTTCTTT. It yields the protein CASSHDRDHTEAFF. This chain joins TRBV28 and TRBJ1-1, with 7 bases that match TRBD1. The germline V gene has CDR1 MDHEN and CDR2 SYDVKM. V was clipped by 6 bases and J by 3 bases; unmatched bases: 7. CDR3 length: 14 residues.